This T cell receptor beta chain was found in a study of T-cell reconstitution after alpha-beta-depleted transplantation in children (dated by TCRdb to 2016 to 2017). About the full investigation: T-cell immune reconstitution after TCRalphabeta/CD19-depleted allogeneic hematopoietic cell transplantation in children was quantitatively tracked in the study by means of TCR repertoire profiling. Findings and caveats that apply to the study as a whole: About two months after transplant, the apparently early recovery of alphabetaT-cell counts reportedly depended on just several hundred clones that had expanded rapidly and came from non-depleted graft cells. In some patients, the high TCRbeta diversity seen at day 60 was put down to recipient T cells and intrathymic progenitors that had survived conditioning. Hyperexpanded clone frequencies declined over subsequent months; after one year, T-cell counts and TCRbeta diversity were mostly attributed to newly produced T cells.

Library preparation used PCR. The run used an Illumina HiSeq 2500. TCR library preparation used molecular barcoding, with unique molecular identifiers applied to normalize quantification of the TCRbeta repertoire. TCRdb reprocessing: public reads trimmed at Q25 with fastp, clones called with MiXCR, in-frame beta chains kept. Here each entry gathers all rows of one CDR3 protein and keeps the most common genes and DNA. The sample table holds approximately 230,000 distinct CDR3 sequences, of which about a quarter were seen once. Less than 3.5% of the sample is taken by the ten largest. The CDR3 sequence holds 13 residues, the cysteine and phenylalanine included. Left in the record is the CDR3 DNA by itself, 39 bases read in frame from the first base. The junction shows trimming of 3 bases on V and 2 bases on J, plus 10 bases between the germline ends. The germline V gene supplies CDR1 SQVTM and CDR2 ANQGSEA.

Points on this clonotype: No cognate antigen has been identified for it. It has no much larger one-base neighbor in the sample; base qualities were not kept.

This specimen's treatment or condition label, interpreted: allogeneic hematopoietic cell transplantation with graft depleted of TCRalphabeta T cells and CD19 B cells. The children who served as transplant recipients had been given grafts of TCRalphabeta/CD19-depleted allogeneic hematopoietic cells. Sequenced here: PBMCs, sampled before TCRalphabeta/CD19-depleted stem cell transplant. This receptor was obtained from a girl aged 2 to 9 with Fanconi anemia, due to receive a stem cell transplant. The rearranged segments are TRBV29-1 and TRBJ1-1; too little of a D gene remains to name it. The base sequence is TGCAGCGTTGAGGGAGGGATTAACACTGAAGCTTTCTTT. It is translated as CSVEGGINTEAFF.